These 19 T cell receptor beta chains were sequenced from one sample in a study of shared clonotypes between healthy human individuals. The data were produced by immunoSEQ multiplex PCR, yet TCRdb's version contains in-frame clones alone and is incomplete. The repertoire holds 2,500,000 or so clones, with over 85% as singletons. The specimen was naive CD4+ T cells from PBMCs. Indicated subset: CD45RA+ positively selected. The receptors come from a man aged 18 to 29 in good health. Some clones in this sample may be carry-over from other donors' samples.

The chain carries TRBV28 and TRBJ2-7; D may be TRBD2 (6 bases). The ends were cut back, 3 bases at V and 11 bases at J, with 14 bases in the middle. This CDR3 spans 12 amino acids. The germline gives CDR1 MDHEN, CDR2 SYDVKM. CDR3 in amino acids: CASSLTLGLEYF. For the CDR3, the DNA is TGTGCCAGCAGTTTGACCCTGGGACTGGAGTACTTC.

The V and J genes are TRBV12-5 and TRBJ2-7; a possible D gene is TRBD2 (5 bases). The V and J ends lost 4 bases and 0 bases respectively, with 13 bases between them. CDR1 LGHNT and CDR2 FRNRAP come from the germline V gene. This CDR3 comprises 15 residues. CDR3 protein: CASGSPPGVSYEQYF. The CDR3 DNA reads TGTGCTAGTGGTTCCCCCCCCGGGGTCTCCTACGAGCAGTACTTC. The full variable domain, its missing parts supplied by reference TRBV12-5 and TRBJ2-7, is DARVTQTPRHKVTEMGQEVTMRCQPILGHNTVFWYRQTMMQGLELLAYFRNRAPLDDSGMPKDRFSAEMPDATLATLKIQPSEPRDSAVYFCASGSPPGVSYEQYFGPGTRLTVT.

The chain uses TRBV27 and TRBJ1-6; TRBD1 agrees at 10 bases. The CDR3 contains 15 residues. Germline trimming cut 7 bases from V and 10 bases from J; bases unmatched to any gene: 10. The germline CDR1 and CDR2 sequences are MNHEY and SMNVEV (reference sequence). CDR3 sequence reads: CASTQRTGGRSPLHF. CDR3 DNA: TGTGCCAGCACCCAACGGACAGGGGGAAGATCACCCCTCCACTTT.

The chain recombines TRBV7-9 with TRBJ1-1; weak D call: TRBD1 (5 bases). The CDR3 has 14 amino acids. V was cut by 5 bases and J by 0 bases, with 10 bases left in between. Germline V gene lookup returns CDR1 SEHNR and CDR2 FQNEAQ (reference sequence). For the CDR3, the DNA is TGTGCCAGCAGCACCCAGGGAATGAACACTGAAGCTTTCTTT. This encodes CASSTQGMNTEAFF.

To note about this clone: This CDR3 is also generated by other DNA sequences in the sample. V and J are TRBV9 and TRBJ2-1; TRBD2 agrees at 11 bases. CDR3 length equals 16 residues. J lost 7 bases, V lost 0 bases, and 6 bases had no gene match. The germline gives CDR1 SGDLS, CDR2 YYNGEE. Here the CDR3 reads CASSVDSGRARNEQFF. CDR3 nucleotide sequence: TGTGCCAGCAGCGTAGATAGCGGGAGGGCCAGAAATGAGCAGTTCTTC.

This clone appeared a single time. The chain joins TRBV30 to TRBJ2-4; tentatively, D is TRBD1 (5 bases). The CDR3 spans 11 residues. Germline CDR1 reads GTSNPN; CDR2 reads SVGIG (reference sequence). The germline V and J ends were trimmed by 5 bases and 5 bases, with 7 bases remaining between them. CDR3 loop: CAWGRENIQYF. The DNA of the CDR3 is TGTGCCTGGGGCAGGGAAAACATTCAGTACTTC.

This clone was seen a handful of times. V and J are TRBV7-9 and TRBJ1-4; 7 bases line up with TRBD1. The V gene end was trimmed by 3 bases and the J gene end by 7 bases; junction bases not matched to a gene: 8. CDR1 and CDR2 from the germline V gene are SEHNR and FQNEAQ (reference sequence). The CDR3 totals 15 residues. The CDR3 here is CASSLGDRGVEKLFF. The CDR3, as DNA: TGTGCCAGCAGCTTGGGGGACAGAGGGGTTGAAAAACTGTTTTTT.

The rearrangement joins TRBV21-1 to TRBJ1-2; TRBD1 was called by the table and not checked on the DNA. TRBV21-1 is reported as a pseudogene. CDR3 length equals 13 residues. The CDR3 DNA is TGTGCCAGCAGCAAAGGGGCAGTTGACGGCTACACCTTC. It is translated as CASSKGAVDGYTF.

The V call is TRBV6-6, the J call TRBJ1-5; D gene ambiguous. Trimming left V 3 bases short and J 6 bases short, with 12 bases between. CDR1 and CDR2 from the germline V gene are MNHNY and SVGAGI (reference sequence). CDR3 length: 14 amino acids. The CDR3 nucleotides read TGTGCCAGCAGTTATAACTGGGAAAGTCAGCCCCAGCATTTT. Translated: CASSYNWESQPQHF.

This clone is a singleton in its sample. The rearrangement links TRBV4-3 to TRBJ1-1, with D perhaps TRBD1 (5 bases). From germline, CDR1 is LGHNA and CDR2 YSLEER. V lost 0 bases and J 0 bases, leaving 14 bases between the germline ends. The CDR3 runs to 17 residues. CDR3 protein: CASSQDIGGRMNTEAFF. The CDR3 DNA is TGCGCCAGCAGCCAAGATATCGGGGGTCGAATGAACACTGAAGCTTTCTTT.

J is TRBJ2-5 and V is TRBV29-1, with a possible D match to TRBD1 (6 bases). The CDR3 loop spans 14 amino acids. Germline CDR1 is SQVTM and CDR2 is ANQGSEA. V lost 6 bases, J lost 6 bases, and 20 bases lay in between. CDR3: CSVGSARGTKTQYF. As DNA, the CDR3 is TGCAGCGTGGGCTCCGCCAGGGGCACAAAGACCCAGTACTTC.

This clone occurred a few times. The sample carries other DNA sequences with the same CDR3. The chain recombines TRBV28 with TRBJ1-2, with 7 bases fitting TRBD1. V was clipped by 2 bases and J by 3 bases; unmatched bases: 3. Per germline, CDR1 MDHEN and CDR2 SYDVKM. This CDR3 spans 14 amino acids. The CDR3 spells CASSLGTEYYGYTF. The DNA for the CDR3 is TGTGCCAGCAGTTTAGGGACAGAGTACTATGGCTACACCTTC.

The V and J genes are TRBV5-6 and TRBJ1-2; D uncertain. Per the germline V gene, CDR1 is SGHDT and CDR2 is YYEEEE. This CDR3 region has 14 residues. V lost 4 bases and J 7 bases, leaving 17 bases between the germline ends. In DNA form, the CDR3 reads TGTGCCAGCAGCGCCCGAAGACGGCTTGGTGGCTACACCTTC. Translating gives CASSARRRLGGYTF.

The genes are TRBV28 and TRBJ2-7; D is undetermined. V was clipped by 6 bases and J by 3 bases, with 18 bases between them. This CDR3 contains 15 residues. Germline CDR1 MDHEN, CDR2 SYDVKM. CDR3 bases: TGTGCCAGCAGGGTCTCACGGGCGAAACTCTACGAGCAGTACTTC. Translating it yields CASRVSRAKLYEQYF.

The rearrangement joins TRBV6-1 to TRBJ2-7; the D call may be TRBD1 or TRBD2 (5 bases each). The germline CDR1 and CDR2 sequences are MNHNS and SASEGT. The CDR3 contains 17 residues. Trimming took 1 base from V and 6 from J, leaving 22 bases between them. CDR3: CASSEVLGDALPREQYF. The CDR3 coding sequence is TGTGCCAGCAGTGAAGTGTTAGGGGACGCCCTCCCCCGCGAGCAGTACTTC.

This clone was detected a few times. This rearrangement joins TRBV7-2 to TRBJ1-4; D may be TRBD1 (6 bases). The CDR3 consists of 14 residues. Trimming cost V 5 bases and J 10 bases, with 17 bases left between them. Germline V gene sequence: CDR1 SGHTA, CDR2 FQGNSA. The CDR3 region has the DNA TGTGCCAGCAGCGGCAACAGGGTGAAGGGAAAACTGTTTTTT. As protein: CASSGNRVKGKLFF.

The chain uses TRBV9 and TRBJ1-1, with 8 bases lining up with TRBD1. The germline V gene encodes CDR1 SGDLS and CDR2 YYNGEE. The CDR3 consists of 15 residues. The J segment lost 1 base and the V segment lost 3 bases, leaving 5 bases of the junction unmatched. In DNA, the CDR3 is TGTGCCAGCAGCGCCCCAGACAGGGGGAACACTGAAGCTTTCTTT. It yields the protein CASSAPDRGNTEAFF.

This chain uses TRBV7-9 with TRBJ1-2; the match to TRBD1 covers 8 bases. The CDR3 has 14 amino acids. Looked up from germline, CDR1 is SEHNR and CDR2 is FQNEAQ (reference sequence). The V segment lost 5 bases and the J segment 4 bases; nucleotides outside the gene matches: 6. The CDR3 sequence is CASSRDRGAYGYTF. The CDR3 DNA sequence: TGTGCCAGCAGCCGCGACAGGGGAGCCTATGGCTACACCTTC.

The chain recombines TRBV5-6 with TRBJ2-5, with 10 bases that match TRBD2. CDR3 size: 15 residues. Germline assignment: CDR1 SGHDT and CDR2 YYEEEE. Trimming cost V 1 base and J 6 bases; bases outside gene matches: 6. The chain's CDR3 is CASSLITSGTKTQYF. CDR3 DNA: TGTGCCAGCAGCTTGATTACTAGCGGGACAAAGACCCAGTACTTC.